The TCR beta chain under discussion was sequenced for a study of CD8 T cells in ankylosing spondylitis. Study-wide results and limits: Typical of ankylosing spondylitis blood, it appeared, was a TCR beta motif of eight highly homologous variants. Reactive arthritis synovial fluid and blood were previously reported to contain some motif variants.

Quantitative barcoded 5'-RACE was used to prepare TCR beta libraries. One entry per CDR3 protein results from TCRdb running MiXCR on the 5' RACE reads. The sample yields 200,000 to 250,000 distinct CDR3 sequences, around 19% seen once. A remark on this clonotype: What it binds is unknown.

The origin of this receptor is a male donor with ankylosing spondylitis. The sequencing input was blood, either unsorted or a sorted T cell fraction (not recorded which).

Here the CDR3 reads CASSLGAGRGDTQYF. CDR3 bases: TGTGCCAGCAGCTTAGGGGCCGGGAGAGGAGATACGCAGTATTTT. The rearrangement joins TRBV11-2 to TRBJ2-3; TRBD2 is a possible D gene (6 bases). This CDR3 is built from 15 residues. The V gene's germline CDR1 is SGHAT and CDR2 FQNNGV. Trimming shortened V by 1 base and J by 5 bases, and 13 bases separated the two germline ends.